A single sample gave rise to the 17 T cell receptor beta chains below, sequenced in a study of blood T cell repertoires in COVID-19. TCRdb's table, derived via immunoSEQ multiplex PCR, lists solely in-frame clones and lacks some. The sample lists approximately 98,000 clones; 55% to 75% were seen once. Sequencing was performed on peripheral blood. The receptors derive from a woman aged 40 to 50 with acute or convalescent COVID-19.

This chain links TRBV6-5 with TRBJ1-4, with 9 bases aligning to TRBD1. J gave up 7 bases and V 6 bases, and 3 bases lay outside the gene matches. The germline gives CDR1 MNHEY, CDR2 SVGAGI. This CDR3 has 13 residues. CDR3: CASSRTGVEKLFF. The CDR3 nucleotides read TGTGCCAGCAGCCGGACAGGGGTTGAAAAACTGTTTTTT.

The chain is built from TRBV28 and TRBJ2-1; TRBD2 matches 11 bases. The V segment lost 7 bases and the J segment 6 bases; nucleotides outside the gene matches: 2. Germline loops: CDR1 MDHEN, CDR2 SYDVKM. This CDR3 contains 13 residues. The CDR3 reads CASNLAGGNEQFF. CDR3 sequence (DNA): TGTGCCAGCAACCTAGCGGGGGGCAATGAGCAGTTCTTC.

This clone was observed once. CDR3: CSASRQAGTEAFF. The CDR3 DNA sequence: TGCAGCGCATCTAGACAGGCGGGCACTGAAGCTTTCTTT. V and J are TRBV29-1 and TRBJ1-1; tentative D call: TRBD1 (6 bases). This CDR3 is built from 13 residues. V was trimmed by 7 bases and J by 4 bases, leaving 16 bases between them. CDR1 and CDR2 (germline): SQVTM, ANQGSEA.

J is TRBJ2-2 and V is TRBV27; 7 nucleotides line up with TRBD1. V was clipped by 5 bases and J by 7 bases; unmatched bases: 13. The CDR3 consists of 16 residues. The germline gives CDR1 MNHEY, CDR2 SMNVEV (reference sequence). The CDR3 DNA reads TGTGCCAGCAGTCCGGGTACGGACAGGCCCGTCGGGGAGCTGTTTTTT. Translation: CASSPGTDRPVGELFF.

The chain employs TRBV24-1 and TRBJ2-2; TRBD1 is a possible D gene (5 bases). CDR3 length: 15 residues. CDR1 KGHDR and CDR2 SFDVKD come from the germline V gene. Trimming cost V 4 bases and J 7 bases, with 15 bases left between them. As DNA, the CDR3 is TGTGCCACCAGTGACAGGGCGGTCCCCAGCGGGGAGCTGTTTTTT. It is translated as CATSDRAVPSGELFF.

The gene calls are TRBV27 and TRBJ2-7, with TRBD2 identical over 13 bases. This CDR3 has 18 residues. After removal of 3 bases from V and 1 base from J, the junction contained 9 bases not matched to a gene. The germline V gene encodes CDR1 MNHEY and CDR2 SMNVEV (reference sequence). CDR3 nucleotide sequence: TGTGCCAGCAGTTTTTTAGGTGGGACTAGCGGGGAGTCCTACGAGCAGTACTTC. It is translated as CASSFLGGTSGESYEQYF.

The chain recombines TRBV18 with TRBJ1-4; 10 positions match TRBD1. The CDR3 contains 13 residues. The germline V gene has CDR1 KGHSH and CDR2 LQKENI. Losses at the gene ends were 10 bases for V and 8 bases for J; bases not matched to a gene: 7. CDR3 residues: CATHGTGVEKLFF. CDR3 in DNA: TGTGCCACCCACGGGACAGGGGTCGAAAAACTGTTTTTT. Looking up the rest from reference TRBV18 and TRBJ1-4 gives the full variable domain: NAGVMQNPRHLVRRRGQEARLRCSPMKGHSHVYWYRQLPEEGLKFMVYLQKENIIDESGMPKERFSAEFPKEGPSILRIQQVVRGDSAAYFCATHGTGVEKLFFGSGTQLSVL.

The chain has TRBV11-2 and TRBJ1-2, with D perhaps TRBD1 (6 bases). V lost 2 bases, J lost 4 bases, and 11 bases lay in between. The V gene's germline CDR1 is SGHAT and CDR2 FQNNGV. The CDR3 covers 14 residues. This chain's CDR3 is CASSLTQGFYGYTF. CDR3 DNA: TGTGCCAGCAGCTTAACGCAGGGGTTCTATGGCTACACCTTC.

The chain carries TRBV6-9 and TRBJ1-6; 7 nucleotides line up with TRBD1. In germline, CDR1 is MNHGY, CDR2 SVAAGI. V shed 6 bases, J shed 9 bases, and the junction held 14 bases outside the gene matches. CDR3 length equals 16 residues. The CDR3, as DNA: TGTGCCAGCAGGTATAGGTCCCCGACAGGGAGTTCACCCCTCCACTTT. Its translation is CASRYRSPTGSSPLHF.

The CDR3 coding sequence is TGCGCCAGCAGCCAAGATTTCAGCGGCCGAGGAGATACGCAGTATTTT. Translating gives CASSQDFSGRGDTQYF. The chain employs TRBV4-1 and TRBJ2-3; tentatively, D is TRBD2 (5 bases). The germline V and J ends were trimmed by 0 bases and 5 bases, with 15 bases remaining between them. Germline loops: CDR1 MGHRA, CDR2 YSYEKL. This CDR3 is 16 amino acids long.

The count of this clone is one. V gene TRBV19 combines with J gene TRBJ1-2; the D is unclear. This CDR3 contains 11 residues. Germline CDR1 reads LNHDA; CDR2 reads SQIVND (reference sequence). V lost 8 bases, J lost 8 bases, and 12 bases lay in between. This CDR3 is CASYGGSGYTF. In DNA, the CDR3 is TGTGCCAGTTACGGCGGCTCAGGCTACACCTTC.

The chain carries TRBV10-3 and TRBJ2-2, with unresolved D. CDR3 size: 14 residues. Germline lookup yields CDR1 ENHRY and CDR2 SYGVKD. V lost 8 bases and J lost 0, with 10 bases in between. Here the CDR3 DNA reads TGTGCCATCTCCCAGGAAGCGAACACCGGGGAGCTGTTTTTT. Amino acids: CAISQEANTGELFF.

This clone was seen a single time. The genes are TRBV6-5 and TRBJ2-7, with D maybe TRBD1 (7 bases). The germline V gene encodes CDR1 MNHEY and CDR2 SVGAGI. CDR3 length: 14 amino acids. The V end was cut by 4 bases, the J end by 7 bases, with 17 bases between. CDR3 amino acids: CASSWSQGGREQYF. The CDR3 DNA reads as TGTGCCAGCAGTTGGAGCCAGGGGGGTAGGGAGCAGTACTTC.

The DNA of the CDR3 is TGCGCCAGCAGCCCACAGGGGACTGGCACAGATACGCAGTATTTT. Amino acid sequence: CASSPQGTGTDTQYF. The chain links TRBV5-1 to TRBJ2-3; tentative D call: TRBD1 (7 bases). Trimming removed 4 bases from V and 1 base from J, with 13 bases in between. The CDR3 has 15 residues. Germline values: CDR1 SGHRS, CDR2 YFSETQ. The full variable domain, completed using reference TRBV5-1 and TRBJ2-3, is KAGVTQTPRYLIKTRGQQVTLSCSPISGHRSVSWYQQTPGQGLQFLFEYFSETQRNKGNFPGRFSGRQFSNSRSEMNVSTLELGDSALYLCASSPQGTGTDTQYFGPGTRLTVL.

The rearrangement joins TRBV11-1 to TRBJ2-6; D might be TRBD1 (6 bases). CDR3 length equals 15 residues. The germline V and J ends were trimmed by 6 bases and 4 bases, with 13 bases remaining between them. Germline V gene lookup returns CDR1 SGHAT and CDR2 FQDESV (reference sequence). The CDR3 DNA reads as TGTGCCAGCAGTTTGGGGGCCGCAGGGGCCAACGTCCTGACTTTC. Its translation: CASSLGAAGANVLTF. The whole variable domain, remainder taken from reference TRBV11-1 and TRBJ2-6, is EAEVAQSPRYKITEKSQAVAFWCDPISGHATLYWYRQILGQGPELLVQFQDESVVDDSQLPKDRFSAERLKGVDSTLKIQPAELGDSAMYLCASSLGAAGANVLTFGAGSRLTVL.

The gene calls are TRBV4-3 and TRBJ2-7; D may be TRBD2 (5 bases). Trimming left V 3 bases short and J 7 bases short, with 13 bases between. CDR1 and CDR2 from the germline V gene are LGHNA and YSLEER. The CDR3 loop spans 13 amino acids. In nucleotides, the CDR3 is TGCGCCAGCAGCCAGGATGCTAGCTTTGAGCAGTACTTC. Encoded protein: CASSQDASFEQYF.

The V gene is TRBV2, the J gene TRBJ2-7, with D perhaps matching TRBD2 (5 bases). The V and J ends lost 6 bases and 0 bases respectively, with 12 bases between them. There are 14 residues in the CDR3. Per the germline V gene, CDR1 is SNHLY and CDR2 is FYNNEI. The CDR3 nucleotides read TGTGCCAGCAGCCCCTCGGACTTCTCCTACGAGCAGTACTTC. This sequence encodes CASSPSDFSYEQYF.